The 10 T cell receptor beta chains presented below share a single source sample, sequenced in a study of cytomegalovirus exposure and HLA in healthy donors. In the PCR, 60 Vbeta and 13 Jbeta primers were used. Data came from immunoSEQ multiplex PCR; TCRdb stores just in-frame clones and leaves some out. The data hold 55,000 to 70,000 clones, with around 84% observed a single time. Sequenced material: PBMCs. The source of these receptors is a male donor in good health and CMV-seronegative.

The chain has TRBV5-1 and TRBJ1-1; TRBD1 agrees at 8 bases. V was pared by 2 bases and J by 5 bases, with 8 bases of the junction left unmatched. The germline V gene has CDR1 SGHRS and CDR2 YFSETQ. The CDR3 is 15 amino acids. CDR3 protein: CASSLTGGTSTEAFF. The CDR3 nucleotides are TGCGCCAGCAGCTTAACAGGGGGTACGAGTACTGAAGCTTTCTTT.

V usage is TRBV7-9 and J usage is TRBJ1-2, with D tentatively TRBD1 (5 bases). V was clipped by 1 base and J by 2 bases, with 11 bases between them. Germline V gene lookup returns CDR1 SEHNR and CDR2 FQNEAQ (reference sequence). The CDR3 has 15 residues. The CDR3 region is CASSLVGLGNYGYTF. CDR3 nucleotides: TGTGCCAGCAGCTTAGTGGGACTTGGGAACTATGGCTACACCTTC.

This clone was counted between two and nine times. The chain is built from TRBV4-3 and TRBJ2-7; unclear D gene. Germline assignment: CDR1 LGHNA and CDR2 YSLEER. This CDR3 contains 16 residues. The V and J ends lost 0 bases and 1 base respectively, with 13 bases between them. CDR3 loop: CASSQDNERQSYEQYF. DNA of the CDR3: TGCGCCAGCAGCCAAGATAACGAGAGGCAGTCCTACGAGCAGTACTTC.

This clone has just one count. The chain couples TRBV18 to TRBJ1-2; 9 bases fit TRBD1. CDR3 length: 14 residues. Germline loops: CDR1 KGHSH, CDR2 LQKENI. The ends lost 3 bases at V and 7 bases at J; junction bases unmatched: 6. Here the CDR3 reads CASSPGQGRPGYTF. As DNA, the CDR3 is TGTGCCAGCTCACCGGGACAGGGAAGACCTGGCTACACCTTC.

This clone was observed a handful of times. This chain joins TRBV15 and TRBJ2-5, with D maybe TRBD1 (5 bases). From germline, CDR1 is LNHNV and CDR2 YYDKDF (reference sequence). CDR3 length equals 14 residues. Trimming removed 4 bases at V and 2 bases at J, with 11 bases between. The CDR3 reads CATSTLDSQETQYF. In DNA form, the CDR3 reads TGTGCCACCAGCACCCTAGACAGTCAAGAGACCCAGTACTTC.

The chain combines TRBV2 with TRBJ2-7; 9 positions match TRBD1. The CDR3 has 16 residues. CDR1 is SNHLY and CDR2 is FYNNEI in the germline V gene. V was pared by 1 base and J by 6 bases, with 10 bases of the junction left unmatched. The CDR3 DNA reads TGTGCCAGCAGTGAAGAAAAGGACAGGGGACTCTCCGAGCAGTACTTC. Translated, it gives CASSEEKDRGLSEQYF.

There are a few counts of this clone. Other DNA sequences in the same sample also yield this CDR3. The V and J genes are TRBV5-6 and TRBJ2-1; TRBD2 agrees at 8 bases. Germline CDR1 reads SGHDT; CDR2 reads YYEEEE. CDR3 size: 16 residues. With V trimmed by 0 bases and J by 8 bases, 10 bases remained unmatched. CDR3 coding DNA: TGTGCCAGCAGCTTGGAAACGGGGGGGCCCCGGGATGAGCAGTTCTTC. This gives the protein CASSLETGGPRDEQFF.

The genes are TRBV5-1 and TRBJ2-1; 8 nucleotides match TRBD1. CDR1 is SGHRS and CDR2 is YFSETQ in the germline V gene. J gave up 7 bases and V 0 bases, and 3 bases lay outside the gene matches. The CDR3 contains 14 residues. The CDR3 loop reads CASSLVTGANEQFF. The CDR3 DNA reads as TGCGCCAGCAGCTTGGTGACAGGGGCTAATGAGCAGTTCTTC. Using reference TRBV5-1 and TRBJ2-1 for the parts outside the CDR3, the full variable domain is KAGVTQTPRYLIKTRGQQVTLSCSPISGHRSVSWYQQTPGQGLQFLFEYFSETQRNKGNFPGRFSGRQFSNSRSEMNVSTLELGDSALYLCASSLVTGANEQFFGPGTRLTVL.

This chain uses TRBV18 with TRBJ2-1; D perhaps matches TRBD2 (7 bases). CDR1 KGHSH and CDR2 LQKENI come from the germline V gene. The CDR3 covers 13 residues. Trimming took off 6 bases at V and 7 bases at J, with 13 bases between the two ends. DNA of the CDR3: TGTGCCAGCTCCCGAGGGAGGGGGAATGAGCAGTTCTTC. Protein: CASSRGRGNEQFF.

This chain links TRBV18 with TRBJ1-2; maybe TRBD1 (5 bases). Looked up from germline, CDR1 is KGHSH and CDR2 is LQKENI. This CDR3 contains 14 residues. V lost 6 bases to trimming and J lost 6 bases, with 17 bases between them. CDR3 region: CASSPKQEGNGYTF. The CDR3 DNA reads as TGTGCCAGCTCCCCGAAACAGGAAGGTAATGGCTACACCTTC.